This TCR beta chain was retrieved from a study of blood T cell repertoires in COVID-19. Background on the study: Samples taken during acute and convalescent COVID-19 were collected in the United States, Italy and Spain.

Using immunoSEQ multiplex PCR, the repertoire was profiled, and TCRdb retains in-frame clones only, with some absent. Altogether about 160,000 clones are present, over 70% being singletons, with the ten largest covering about 5.7%. Trimming took off 8 bases at V and 7 bases at J, with 17 bases between the two ends. The CDR3 has 13 amino acids. Germline CDR1 reads SNHLY; CDR2 reads FYNNEI. The sequence was collected from a woman aged 40 to 55 with acute COVID-19. The sample comprised PBMCs or T cells enriched from blood (not recorded which). The V and J genes are TRBV2 and TRBJ1-2; possibly TRBD1 for D (6 bases). In DNA, the CDR3 is TGTGCCAGCTCCGAGCAGGGGAAAATTGGCTACACCTTC. Residues: CASSEQGKIGYTF.